This paragraph reports one T cell receptor beta chain. In the original workflow: Amplifying reference gene primers gave estimates of nucleated cell counts. Data came from immunoSEQ multiplex PCR; TCRdb stores just in-frame clones and leaves some out. V and J calls and clone size follow that table, whereas D and trimming were derived from the DNA. The sample consists of over 130,000 clones, roughly 85% of them appearing once. These data are taken from a study of blood T cell repertoires in COVID-19. The wider study: Sites across the United States, Italy and Spain contributed samples from acute and convalescent COVID-19. PBMCs, B-cell-depleted T cells, or T cells provided the cDNA or gDNA that made up the material.

V gave up 3 bases and J gave up 8 bases; unmatched junction bases: 11. The CDR3 totals 18 residues. Per germline, CDR1 MDHEN and CDR2 SYDVKM. Sequences were obtained from peripheral blood. The TCR was taken from a man in his 70s with acute or convalescent COVID-19. This chain connects TRBV28 to TRBJ2-3, with 16 bases aligning to TRBD2. The CDR3 loop reads CASSFQPQGTSGRGTQYF. The DNA for the CDR3 is TGTGCCAGCAGTTTCCAACCTCAAGGGACTAGCGGGAGGGGTACGCAGTATTTT.